Given below is one T cell receptor (beta chain) in context. What it binds is not known. Data came from immunoSEQ multiplex PCR; TCRdb stores just in-frame clones and leaves some out. The profile shows 160,000 or so clones, more than 90% of them singletons. This sample is part of a study of T cell responses to AZD1222 COVID-19 vaccine. V was pared by 2 bases and J by 3 bases, with 9 bases between. The CDR3 extends over 14 amino acids. Germline CDR1 is SNHLY and CDR2 is FYNNEI. Notes on the study in general: The study found vaccine-associated CD4 TCRs spanning spike, dominant at 160-218 and 743-854. Regions left unmutated in variants are reportedly the target of nearly half of spike-specific TCRs.

V usage is TRBV2 and J usage is TRBJ2-3; weak D call: TRBD2 (5 bases). This sequence was found in an adult in good health. The source was peripheral blood, collected on day 0 of AZD1222 vaccination. Written as DNA, the CDR3 is TGTGCCAGCAGTGAATGGAGGCCGACAGATACGCAGTATTTT. Protein sequence: CASSEWRPTDTQYF.